This T cell receptor (beta chain) was recorded in a study of T cells in localized non-small cell lung cancer. The study's findings and limits: Among blood samples, higher T cell density accompanied longer overall survival.

Note on this clone: Its antigen is not known.

Unmatched junction bases numbered 6, after V lost 4 bases and J lost 0 bases. The germline CDR1 and CDR2 sequences are SGHNT and YENEEA. The CDR3 is 15 amino acids. The table came from immunoSEQ multiplex PCR; TCRdb's copy has only in-frame clones and leaves some out. This table has approximately 1,200 clones, roughly 40% appearing once. The chain recombines TRBV11-3 with TRBJ2-7, with TRBD1 identical over 7 bases. The receptor was derived from a male donor aged 60 or over with stage II squamous cell lung carcinoma. The sample in question was lung tumor tissue, obtained before any cancer treatment. The CDR3 coding sequence is TGTGCCAGCAGCTCCGGACAGGCCCGCTCCTACGAGCAGTACTTC. Translating it yields CASSSGQARSYEQYF.